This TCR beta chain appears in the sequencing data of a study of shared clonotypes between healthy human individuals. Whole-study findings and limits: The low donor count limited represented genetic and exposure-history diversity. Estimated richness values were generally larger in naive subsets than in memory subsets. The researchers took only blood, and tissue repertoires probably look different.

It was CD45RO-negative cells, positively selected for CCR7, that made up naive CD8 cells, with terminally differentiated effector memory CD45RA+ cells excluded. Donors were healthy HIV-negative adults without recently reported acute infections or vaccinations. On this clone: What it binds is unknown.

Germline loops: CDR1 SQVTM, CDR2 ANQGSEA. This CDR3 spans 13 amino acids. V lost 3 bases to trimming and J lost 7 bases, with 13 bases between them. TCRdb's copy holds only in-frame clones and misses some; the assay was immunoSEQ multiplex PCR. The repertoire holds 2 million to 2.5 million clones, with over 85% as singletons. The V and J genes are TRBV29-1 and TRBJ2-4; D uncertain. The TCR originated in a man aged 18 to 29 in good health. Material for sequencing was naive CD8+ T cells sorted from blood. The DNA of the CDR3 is TGCAGCGTTGAGGACGGCGTGGGGAACATTCAGTACTTC. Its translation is CSVEDGVGNIQYF.